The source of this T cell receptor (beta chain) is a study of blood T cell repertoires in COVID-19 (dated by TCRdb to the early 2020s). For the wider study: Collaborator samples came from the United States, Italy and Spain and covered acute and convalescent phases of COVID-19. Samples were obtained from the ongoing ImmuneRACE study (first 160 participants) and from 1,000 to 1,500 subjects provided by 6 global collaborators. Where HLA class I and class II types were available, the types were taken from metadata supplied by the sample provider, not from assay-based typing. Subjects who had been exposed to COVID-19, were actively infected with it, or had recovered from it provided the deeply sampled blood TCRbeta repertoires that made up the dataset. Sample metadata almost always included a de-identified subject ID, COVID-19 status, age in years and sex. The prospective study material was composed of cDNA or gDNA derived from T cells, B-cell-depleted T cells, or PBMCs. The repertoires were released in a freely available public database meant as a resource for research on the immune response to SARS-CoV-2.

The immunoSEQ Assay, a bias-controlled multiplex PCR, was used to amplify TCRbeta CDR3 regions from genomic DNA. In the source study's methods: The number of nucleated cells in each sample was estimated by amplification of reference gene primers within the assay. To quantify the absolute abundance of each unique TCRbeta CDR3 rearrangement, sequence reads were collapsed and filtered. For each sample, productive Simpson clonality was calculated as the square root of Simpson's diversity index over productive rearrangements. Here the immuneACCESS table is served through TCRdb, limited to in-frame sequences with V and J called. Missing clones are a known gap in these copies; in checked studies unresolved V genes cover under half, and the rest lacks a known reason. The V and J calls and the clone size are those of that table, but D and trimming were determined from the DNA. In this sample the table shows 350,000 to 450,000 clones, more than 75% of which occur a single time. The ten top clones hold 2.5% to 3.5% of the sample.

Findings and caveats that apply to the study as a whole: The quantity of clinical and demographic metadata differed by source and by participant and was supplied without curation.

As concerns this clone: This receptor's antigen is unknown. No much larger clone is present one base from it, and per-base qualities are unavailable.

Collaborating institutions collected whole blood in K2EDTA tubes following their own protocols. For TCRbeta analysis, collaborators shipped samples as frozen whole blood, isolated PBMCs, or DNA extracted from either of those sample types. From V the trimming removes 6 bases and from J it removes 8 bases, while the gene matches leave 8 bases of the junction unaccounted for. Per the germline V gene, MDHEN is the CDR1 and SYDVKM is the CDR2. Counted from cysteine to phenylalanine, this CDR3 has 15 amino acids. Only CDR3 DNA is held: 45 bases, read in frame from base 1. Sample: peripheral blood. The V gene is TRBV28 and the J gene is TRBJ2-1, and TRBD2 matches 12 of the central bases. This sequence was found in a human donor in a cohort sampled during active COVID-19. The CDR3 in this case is CASSPPSGREDEQFF. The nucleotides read TGTGCCAGCAGCCCTCCTAGCGGGAGGGAGGATGAGCAGTTCTTC.